This T cell receptor beta chain was documented in a study of CD8+CD57+ T cells in acquired aplastic anemia. Study-wide results and limits: Comparison of patients with controls identified approximately 28 shared CD8+ CDR3 sequences. Controls and patients did not differ significantly in CD8+ Simpson's diversity.

Patients sequenced had flow cytometry evidence of CD8+CD57+ cell expansion. At blood sampling, none of the patients had yet received therapy. This clonotype was observed many times. As yet, its antigen is unknown. Genomic DNA constituted the template upon which TCR beta VDJ and CDR3 profiling was performed. TCRdb independently ran MiXCR on the reads; one entry per CDR3 protein. The sample consists of approximately 180,000 distinct CDR3 sequences, approximately 48% of them appearing once. The clonotype comes from a human donor with aplastic anemia. The sequenced sample was sorted CD4+, CD8+, or CD8+CD57+ T cells (not recorded which) from PBMCs.

DNA of the CDR3: TGTGCCAGTTCTGAACAGGGGGCAGGCACAGATACGCAGTATTTT. Amino acid sequence: CASSEQGAGTDTQYF. This chain uses TRBV2 with TRBJ2-3; 9 bases fit TRBD1. The CDR3 has 15 amino acids. Trimming removed 9 bases from V and 1 base from J; junction bases left unmatched: 8. Germline CDR1 reads SNHLY; CDR2 reads FYNNEI.